This T cell receptor beta chain was sequenced during a study of blood T cell repertoires in COVID-19. V lost 3 bases to trimming and J lost 4 bases; unmatched junction nucleotides: 3. This CDR3 region has 13 residues. Generated by immunoSEQ multiplex PCR, the TCRdb table keeps only in-frame clones and is missing some. The sample contains around 230,000 clones, around 89% of which appear only once. The chain employs TRBV12-3 or TRBV12-4 and TRBJ2-7; 7 nucleotides agree with TRBD1. The sequenced material came from PBMCs or T cells enriched from blood (not recorded which). This clonotype was obtained from a woman in her thirties or forties with acute COVID-19. The CDR3 coding sequence is TGTGCCAGCAGTTTCGACAGGGCTTACGAGCAGTACTTC. It codes for CASSFDRAYEQYF.